Given below is one T cell receptor (beta chain) in context. The antigen remains unidentified. From germline, CDR1 is SGHVS and CDR2 FQNEAQ. The CDR3 runs 15 residues. V was cut by 7 bases and J by 0 bases, with 16 bases left in between. These data originate in a study of identical twins. Whole-study findings and limits: Out-of-frame sharing of TCR alpha in monozygotic twins was underestimated by models. The study based its conclusions on cross-sectional statistical analysis and did not follow the same donors. For out-of-frame beta sequences, excess twin sharing was weaker.

From the 5' RACE reads, TCRdb called clonotypes with MiXCR, one entry per CDR3 protein. The sample shows just over 450,000 distinct CDR3 sequences, 12% to 15% of them seen only once. The data also belong to a second study, concerning yellow fever vaccine responses in identical twins.

This clonotype was sampled from a woman in her late teens or twenties in good health. Sequencing was done on a sample of CD4+ T cells sorted from blood. The chain is built from TRBV7-8 and TRBJ2-7; perhaps TRBD2 as D (5 bases). The CDR3 DNA reads TGTGCCAGCACCCAAAGGGCTAGCCTCTCCTACGAGCAGTACTTC. It translates to CASTQRASLSYEQYF. Complete variable domain (other parts from reference TRBV7-8 and TRBJ2-7): GAGVSQSPRYKVAKRGQDVALRCDPISGHVSLFWYQQALGQGPEFLTYFQNEAQLDKSGLPSDRFFAERPEGSVSTLKIQRTQQEDSAVYLCASTQRASLSYEQYFGPGTRLTVT.